This T cell receptor beta chain is from a study of blood T cells in healthy people across ages. General observations from the study: Total diversity from one million sequenced T cells was likely underestimated.

V gave up 1 base and J gave up 5 bases, with 14 bases separating them. Germline V gene data show CDR1 as SGHTA and CDR2 as FQGNSA. The CDR3 totals 15 residues. On this clonotype: Its target is unknown.

Next came a second PCR, run for about 6 to 11 cycles, which used a sample-barcoded 5' primer along with a J-beta primer mix. TCRdb re-analysed the 5' RACE reads in MiXCR, keeping a single row per CDR3 protein. This table has 1.5 million to 2 million distinct CDR3 sequences, around 42% appearing once. The individuals who served as donors were healthy Caucasians living in Russia, aged roughly 6 to 100. Total RNA was extracted at no less than 6 micrograms per sample. The sequence was collected from a human donor in good health. The sequenced material came from blood. The V gene is TRBV7-2, the J gene TRBJ2-5, with D tentatively TRBD1 (5 bases). CDR3 sequence: CASSLGGRLSETQYF. The CDR3 coding sequence is TGTGCCAGCAGCTTAGGGGGCAGGTTGTCGGAGACCCAGTACTTC.